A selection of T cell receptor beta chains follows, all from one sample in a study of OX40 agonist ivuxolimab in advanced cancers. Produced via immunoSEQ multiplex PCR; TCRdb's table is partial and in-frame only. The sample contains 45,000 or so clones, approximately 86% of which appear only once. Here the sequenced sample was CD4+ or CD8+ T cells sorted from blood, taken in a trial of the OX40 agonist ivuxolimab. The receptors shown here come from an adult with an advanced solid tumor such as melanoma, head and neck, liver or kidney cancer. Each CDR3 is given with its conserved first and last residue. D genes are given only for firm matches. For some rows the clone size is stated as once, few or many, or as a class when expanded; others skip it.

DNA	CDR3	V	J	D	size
TGTGCCAGCAGTTTTGTCGGTCCCCACAATGAGCAGTTCTTC	CASSFVGPHNEQFF	TRBV27	TRBJ2-1	.	.
TGCGCCAGCAGCCAAGGGCGGGGTGAGGATGAGCAGTTCTTC	CASSQGRGEDEQFF	TRBV4-1	TRBJ2-1	.	once
TGCGCCAGCAGCCAAGAACCAGGCGAAGGCCGTAGGATTTACGAGCAGTACTTC	CASSQEPGEGRRIYEQYF	TRBV4-1	TRBJ2-7	.	.
TGTGCCATCAGTGAACGGCGGGAGGTAGCCGGGGAGCTGTTTTTT	CAISERREVAGELFF	TRBV10-3	TRBJ2-2	TRBD2	.
TGTGCCAGTAGTAACAGGGACCAAAGGGACGAGCAGTACTTC	CASSNRDQRDEQYF	TRBV19	TRBJ2-7	.	few
TGCAGCGTTGAACAGGAAAGGGGAAAACTGTTTTTT	CSVEQERGKLFF	TRBV29-1	TRBJ1-4	.	.
TGTGCCAGTAGTATAAACCCCCGGGAGGGAATCTATGGCTACACCTTC	CASSINPREGIYGYTF	TRBV19	TRBJ1-2	.	.
TGTGCCCACGGTGGCTTCCCGGGCACCGGGGAGCTGTTTTTT	CAHGGFPGTGELFF	TRBV7-9	TRBJ2-2	.	.
TGTGCCAGCACCCAGGGGCGGGCAGATACGCAGTATTTT	CASTQGRADTQYF	TRBV6-6	TRBJ2-3	.	.
TGTGCCAGCAGCTTAGTTGAGGGGGCGAACACTGAAGCTTTCTTT	CASSLVEGANTEAFF	TRBV11-2	TRBJ1-1	TRBD1	.
TGTGCCAGCAGCTCCATCGACTACACTGAAGCTTTCTTT	CASSSIDYTEAFF	TRBV7-9	TRBJ1-1	.	few
TGTGCCAGCAGCGGAAATCAGGGTAGTGGAAACACCATATATTTT	CASSGNQGSGNTIYF	TRBV9	TRBJ1-3	.	.
TGTGCCAGCAGTTTTCGGGGGGGTCCGGCAACTAATGAAAAACTGTTTTTT	CASSFRGGPATNEKLFF	TRBV27	TRBJ1-4	.	.
TGCGCCAGCAGCCCATTGAGGGCAAGCACAGATACGCAGTATTTT	CASSPLRASTDTQYF	TRBV4-1	TRBJ2-3	.	.
TGTGCCAGCAGCTTAGGTCAGGAAGCTTTCTTT	CASSLGQEAFF	TRBV7-9	TRBJ1-1	.	.
TGTGCCAGCAGTTTATCGGCAGGGACAGCCTACGAGCAGTACTTC	CASSLSAGTAYEQYF	TRBV27	TRBJ2-7	TRBD1	.
TGTGCCAGCAGCGTCACACCCCGCGGGGGCTACACCTTC	CASSVTPRGGYTF	TRBV7-3	TRBJ1-2	.	few
TGTGCCAGCAGCCGCAACAGGGTAAATGAAAAACTGTTTTTT	CASSRNRVNEKLFF	TRBV5-4	TRBJ1-4	.	.
TGTGCCATCCATGAAGCTAACTATGGCTACACCTTC	CAIHEANYGYTF	TRBV10-3	TRBJ1-2	.	.
TGTGCCAGCGGCAGCGGGGGGGCCACAGATACGCAGTATTTT	CASGSGGATDTQYF	TRBV6-5	TRBJ2-3	TRBD2	.
TGTGCCAGCAGTCATGGGACTAGCGGACTATACGAGCAGTACTTC	CASSHGTSGLYEQYF	TRBV7-2	TRBJ2-7	TRBD2	medium-sized
TGCGCCAGCAGCCAGGGCTTTGGAGGAACAGAAGCTTTCTTT	CASSQGFGGTEAFF	TRBV4-1	TRBJ1-1	.	many
TGTGCCAGCAGTTGGCAGGGGCCTCCCTCCGAGCAGTACTTC	CASSWQGPPSEQYF	TRBV6-1	TRBJ2-7	.	once
TGTGCCAGCAGTTTAGTAACTAGCGGGTTTCAAGAGACCCAGTACTTC	CASSLVTSGFQETQYF	TRBV28	TRBJ2-5	TRBD2	.
TGCGCCAGCAGCTTTAGCGGGGTGCCTAATGAAAAACTGTTTTTT	CASSFSGVPNEKLFF	TRBV5-1	TRBJ1-4	.	.
TGTGCCAGCAGCCCGCGGGACAGGGGTTACAGTAACTATGGCTACACCTTC	CASSPRDRGYSNYGYTF	TRBV11-2	TRBJ1-2	TRBD1	.
TGTGCCAGCAGGGGGGACAGGGGGTACACAGATACGCAGTATTTT	CASRGDRGYTDTQYF	TRBV2	TRBJ2-3	TRBD1	.
TGTGCCAGCAGAATAGACGGCCGATCCTACGAGCAGTACTTC	CASRIDGRSYEQYF	TRBV7-9	TRBJ2-7	.	.
TGTGCCAGCAGCGTAGTTGTTCGGGACAGGGAAGCTTTCTTT	CASSVVVRDREAFF	TRBV9	TRBJ1-1	TRBD1	once
TGCGCCAGCAGCCATAAGGGACGGACTGAAGCTTTCTTT	CASSHKGRTEAFF	TRBV4-1	TRBJ1-1	.	.
TGTGCCAGCAGTTTCTTAGCGGGGACCACAGATACGCAGTATTTT	CASSFLAGTTDTQYF	TRBV6-5	TRBJ2-3	TRBD2	few
TGTGCCAGCAGCGTAGTAGCGGGGGGCCAAGAGACCCAGTACTTC	CASSVVAGGQETQYF	TRBV9	TRBJ2-5	TRBD2	few
TGTGCCGGACTTGGGGAAAACACAGATACGCAGTATTTT	CAGLGENTDTQYF	TRBV2	TRBJ2-3	.	.